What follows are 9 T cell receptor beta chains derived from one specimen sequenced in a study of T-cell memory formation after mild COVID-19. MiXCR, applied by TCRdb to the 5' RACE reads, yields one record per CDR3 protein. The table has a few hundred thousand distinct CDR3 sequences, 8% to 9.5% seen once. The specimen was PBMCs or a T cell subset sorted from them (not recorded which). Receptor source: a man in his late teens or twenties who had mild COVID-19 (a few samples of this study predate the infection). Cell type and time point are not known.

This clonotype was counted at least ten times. In DNA, the CDR3 is TGCAGTGCTAGACTGGCGGATACGCAGTATTTT. Its protein is CSARLADTQYF. V and J are TRBV20-1 and TRBJ2-3; no clear D. Germline CDR1 is DFQATT and CDR2 is SNEGSKA (reference sequence). This CDR3 has 11 amino acids. The V end was cut by 2 bases, the J end by 6 bases, with 6 bases between.

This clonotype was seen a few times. The CDR3 loop reads CASSGRTSGGNEQFF. The DNA for the CDR3 is TGCGCCAGCAGCGGTCGGACTAGCGGGGGGAATGAGCAGTTCTTC. The J gene is TRBJ2-1, the V gene TRBV5-1; TRBD2 matches at 14 bases. Germline assignment: CDR1 SGHRS and CDR2 YFSETQ. V lost 4 bases to trimming and J lost 7 bases; unmatched junction nucleotides: 4. The CDR3 runs to 15 residues.

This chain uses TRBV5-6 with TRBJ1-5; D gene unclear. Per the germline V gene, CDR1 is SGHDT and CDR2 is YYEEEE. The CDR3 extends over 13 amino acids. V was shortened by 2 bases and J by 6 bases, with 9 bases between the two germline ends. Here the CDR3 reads CASSLKVGQPQHF. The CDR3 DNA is TGTGCCAGCAGCTTAAAAGTAGGTCAGCCCCAGCATTTT. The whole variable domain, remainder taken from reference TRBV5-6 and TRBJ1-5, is DAGVTQSPTHLIKTRGQQVTLRCSPKSGHDTVSWYQQALGQGPQFIFQYYEEEERQRGNFPDRFSGHQFPNYSSELNVNALLLGDSALYLCASSLKVGQPQHFGDGTRLSIL.

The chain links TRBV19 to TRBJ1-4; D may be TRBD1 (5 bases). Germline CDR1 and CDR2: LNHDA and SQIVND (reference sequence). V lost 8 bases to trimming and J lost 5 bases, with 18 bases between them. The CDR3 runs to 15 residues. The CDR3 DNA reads TGTGCCAGTGGATATACCGGGACGGCAAATGAAAAACTGTTTTTT. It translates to CASGYTGTANEKLFF.

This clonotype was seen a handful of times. The chain's CDR3 is CASSSLDTSEQFF. The CDR3 DNA sequence: TGCGCCAGCAGCTCCCTTGACACTAGCGAGCAGTTCTTC. The gene calls are TRBV5-1 and TRBJ2-1; tentative D call: TRBD2 (6 bases). V was clipped by 3 bases and J by 10 bases, with 14 bases between them. Germline V gives CDR1 SGHRS, CDR2 YFSETQ. CDR3 length: 13 residues. The full variable domain, in which reference TRBV5-1 and TRBJ2-1 provide the parts outside the CDR3, is KAGVTQTPRYLIKTRGQQVTLSCSPISGHRSVSWYQQTPGQGLQFLFEYFSETQRNKGNFPGRFSGRQFSNSRSEMNVSTLELGDSALYLCASSSLDTSEQFFGPGTRLTVL.

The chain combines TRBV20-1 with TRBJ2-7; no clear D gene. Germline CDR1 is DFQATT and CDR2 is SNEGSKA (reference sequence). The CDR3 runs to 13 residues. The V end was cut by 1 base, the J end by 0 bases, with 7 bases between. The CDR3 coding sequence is TGCAGTGCTAGAGTCCCGGGCTCCTACGAGCAGTACTTC. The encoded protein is CSARVPGSYEQYF.

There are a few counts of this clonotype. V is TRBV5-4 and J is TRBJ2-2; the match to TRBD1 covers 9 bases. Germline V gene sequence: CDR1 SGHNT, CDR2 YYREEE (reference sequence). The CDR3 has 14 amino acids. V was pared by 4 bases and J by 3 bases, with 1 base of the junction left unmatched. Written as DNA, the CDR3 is TGTGCCAGCAGCACAGGGGGCGACACCGGGGAGCTGTTTTTT. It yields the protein CASSTGGDTGELFF.

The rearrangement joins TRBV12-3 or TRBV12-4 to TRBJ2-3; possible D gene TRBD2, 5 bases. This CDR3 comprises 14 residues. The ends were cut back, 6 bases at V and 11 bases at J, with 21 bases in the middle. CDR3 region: CASSPGMGKRRQYF. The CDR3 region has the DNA TGTGCCAGCAGCCCCGGGATGGGAAAGCGGCGGCAGTATTTT.

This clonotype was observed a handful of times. The CDR3 protein is CASSSSGGPVDTQYF. For the CDR3, the DNA is TGTGCCAGCAGCTCTAGCGGGGGGCCCGTAGATACGCAGTATTTT. This sequence joins TRBV28 and TRBJ2-3; TRBD2 matches 11 bases. The CDR3 is made up of 15 amino acids. CDR1 MDHEN and CDR2 SYDVKM come from the germline V gene. Germline trimming cut 6 bases from V and 5 bases from J; bases unmatched to any gene: 7.